This passage covers 9 T cell receptor beta chains from one sample sequenced in a study of identical twins. TCRdb itself ran the 5' RACE reads through MiXCR, one entry per CDR3 protein. The sample lists about 700,000 distinct CDR3 sequences, roughly 8% occurring once. These data were likewise used in another study, on yellow fever vaccine responses in identical twins.

The sample comprised PBMCs. The receptors originated from a woman between 18 and 30 years old in good health.

This clonotype was seen at least ten times. The rearrangement uses TRBV7-9 and TRBJ2-7; D unclear. Looked up from germline, CDR1 is SEHNR and CDR2 is FQNEAQ (reference sequence). The CDR3 contains 12 residues. V was clipped by 5 bases and J by 4 bases, with 9 bases between them. CDR3 sequence reads: CASSNRAYEQYF. Here the CDR3 DNA reads TGTGCCAGCAGCAACCGAGCGTACGAGCAGTACTTC.

This clonotype has at least ten counts. V and J are TRBV7-9 and TRBJ2-7, with 10 bases lining up with TRBD2. Unmatched junction bases numbered 1, after V lost 5 bases and J lost 3 bases. CDR3 length: 13 residues. Germline V gene lookup returns CDR1 SEHNR and CDR2 FQNEAQ (reference sequence). Here the CDR3 reads CASSPSGSYEQYF. The CDR3, as DNA: TGTGCCAGCAGCCCTAGCGGGAGCTACGAGCAGTACTTC.

The chain uses TRBV28 and TRBJ2-2, with D possibly TRBD2 on 5 matching bases. Per the germline V gene, CDR1 is MDHEN and CDR2 is SYDVKM. V was shortened by 5 bases and J by 4 bases, with 23 bases between the two germline ends. CDR3 size: 18 residues. CDR3 in amino acids: CASSPVASFAETTGELFF. In DNA form, the CDR3 reads TGTGCCAGCAGTCCCGTAGCGAGCTTCGCTGAGACCACCGGGGAGCTGTTTTTT.

J is TRBJ2-7 and V is TRBV5-6; D might be TRBD1 (6 bases). V lost 1 base and J 6 bases, leaving 17 bases between the germline ends. In germline, CDR1 is SGHDT, CDR2 YYEEEE. The CDR3 spans 15 residues. The CDR3 region is CASSLYGGQPAEQYF. In nucleotides, the CDR3 is TGTGCCAGCAGCTTGTACGGCGGACAGCCCGCCGAGCAGTACTTC.

The chain carries TRBV5-1 and TRBJ2-5; maybe TRBD1 (6 bases). Trimming cost V 3 bases and J 7 bases, with 13 bases left between them. CDR1 is SGHRS and CDR2 is YFSETQ in the germline V gene. The CDR3 runs to 13 residues. CDR3 nucleotides: TGCGCCAGCAGCTCCAGGGGTATGCCGACCCAGTACTTC. Translating it yields CASSSRGMPTQYF.

This clonotype was counted many times. This chain joins TRBV29-1 and TRBJ2-7, with D hard to call. V was cut by 4 bases and J by 2 bases, with 9 bases left in between. The length of the CDR3 is 12 residues. Germline V gene lookup returns CDR1 SQVTM and CDR2 ANQGSEA. CDR3 in DNA: TGCAGCGTTGGACGAGAAACCTACGAGCAGTACTTC. Its protein product is CSVGRETYEQYF.

This clonotype has at least ten counts. CDR3 DNA: TGCGCCAGCAGCTTGGAGGAGACAGGGGAGGATGAGCAGTTCTTC. It yields the protein CASSLEETGEDEQFF. The chain uses TRBV5-1 and TRBJ2-1; 8 bases are shared with TRBD1. The CDR3 covers 15 residues. The germline V gene encodes CDR1 SGHRS and CDR2 YFSETQ. Losses at the gene ends were 0 bases for V and 8 bases for J; bases not matched to a gene: 7.

This clonotype was seen only a few times. The chain uses TRBV6-1 and TRBJ2-7; 8 positions match TRBD2. This CDR3 contains 15 residues. Germline values: CDR1 MNHNS, CDR2 SASEGT. Trimming removed 6 bases from V and 5 bases from J; junction bases left unmatched: 12. The CDR3 bases are TGTGCCAGCAGGCCAGGAAGCGGGGGCCGCAACGAGCAGTACTTC. Encoded protein: CASRPGSGGRNEQYF.

This clonotype came up a few times. This CDR3 reads CASSFREGNEQFF. The CDR3 region has the DNA TGTGCCAGCAGTTTTCGGGAGGGGAATGAGCAGTTCTTC. The J gene is TRBJ2-1, the V gene TRBV27; 8 bases agree with TRBD2. V gave up 3 bases and J gave up 7 bases; unmatched junction bases: 2. Germline V CDR1 and CDR2: MNHEY, SMNVEV (reference sequence). The CDR3 has 13 residues.